This T cell receptor beta chain was identified in a study of T cells in localized non-small cell lung cancer (TCRdb year 2020). Study-level background: T cell repertoires of 200 to 250 early-stage NSCLC patients were analyzed, with tumors being compared against uninvolved tumor-adjacent lungs. The cohort was made up of about 240 treatment-naive NSCLC patients whose localized lung tumors had been resected. NSCLC patients had a mean age of roughly 64 years, and 129 were male and 107 female.

This clone came up once. Its antigen is still unknown. No much larger clonotype is one base removed from it; base qualities were not supplied. At diagnosis, tumor, uninvolved tumor-adjacent lung and peripheral blood were collected and then preserved as a mix of FFPE and fresh-frozen material. Blood samples were analyzed as peripheral blood mononuclear cells for TCR repertoire profiling. The paper's findings and limits, for the study overall: Because of the exploratory design, TCR variables were selected using unadjusted p-values without false-discovery rate correction. Higher T cell density in blood was associated with longer overall survival, whereas higher clonality in adjacent lung was associated with shorter survival. Because multi-region tumor sequencing was not performed, intratumor heterogeneity could not be ruled out. A median of roughly 56 of the top 100 tumor clones were detected in paired uninvolved adjacent lung, and 25 to 35 of these tumor clones were also found among the top 100 clones of the paired uninvolved adjacent lung. Uninvolved tumor-adjacent lung showed the highest T cell clonality, higher than tumor, which suggests more focused antigenic responses in the adjacent lung.

TCR beta CDR3 regions were sequenced from DNA using the immunoSEQ Assay. The paper's data handling went like this. To compute T cell density, TCR beta template counts were normalized to usable DNA, which was estimated by amplifying housekeeping genes. The preseqR package was used to estimate richness by extrapolating to 400,000 templates for PBMC samples and to 120,000 templates for tissue samples. Clonality was defined as one minus Pielou's evenness. Tissue-enriched TCRs were identified by differential abundance testing using productive amino-acid clonotypes, minimum total count 5 and alpha 0.1. Repertoire overlap between compartments was quantified with the Jaccard Index and Morisita Overlap Index. GLIPH grouped TCR beta CDR3s together with public tetramer-defined viral CDR3s, and a viral motif had to include at least three viral sequences and also show V-gene enrichment. TCRdb retrieved this table from immuneACCESS and kept in-frame rearrangements only. Not all clones are present; in checked studies, unresolved V genes account for under half, and no reason is known for the remainder. V and J calls and clone size are copied from that table; D and trimming were computed from the DNA. Counted in this sample were about 45,000 clones; 75% to 95% of them appeared once. Jointly, the top ten make up about 10% of the sample.

The CDR3 contains 16 residues, cysteine and phenylalanine counted. CDR3 DNA only is kept here, 48 bases in frame from base 1. CDR1 and CDR2 are drawn from the germline V gene: MNHNS, SASEGT. V ends up 3 bases short and J 1 base short, with an unmatched junction base count of 7. The clonotype originates from a woman aged 40-69 years with stage II lung adenocarcinoma. The sequencing here drew on PBMCs, taken before any cancer treatment. The sequence joins TRBV6-1 to TRBJ2-7; 9 central bases correspond to TRBD2. Read as DNA, the sequence is TGTGCCAGCAGTGAGCATAGCGGGGGACTATCCTACGAGCAGTACTTC. The encoded protein is CASSEHSGGLSYEQYF.